In this sample, the clone carrying this T cell receptor beta chain turned up many times. What it binds is unknown. Attached unique molecular identifiers marked individual cDNA molecules. TCRdb re-analysed the 5' RACE reads in MiXCR, keeping a single row per CDR3 protein. In the table there are 80,000 to 95,000 distinct CDR3 sequences, approximately 15% of which are singletons. The data were taken from a study of early T cells in non-severe SARS-CoV-2 infection. Across the whole study: RNA in bulk from unsorted whole blood was sequenced, and chains were unpaired.

Regarding the study as a whole: A preference for anti-spike CD8 responses marked VDJdb matching, which missed private and CD4 specificities.

The clonotype was recovered from an adult who was a healthcare worker with PCR-confirmed SARS-CoV-2 infection or an uninfected control (not recorded which). The input for sequencing was whole blood, taken at baseline.

The DNA for the CDR3 is TGTGCCAGCAGTGCCGGTCCGCAAGAGCAGTTCTTC. It encodes CASSAGPQEQFF. V and J are TRBV12-3 or TRBV12-4 and TRBJ2-1; D remains unclear. The V end lost 5 bases, the J end lost 10 bases, and 12 bases lay between the germline ends. The CDR3 has 12 residues.